This TCR beta chain was captured in a study of control samples from healthy donors and cancer patients. V lost 1 base and J 0 bases, leaving 9 bases between the germline ends. The CDR3 has 15 residues. In germline, CDR1 is SGHDN, CDR2 FVKESK. The repertoire was sequenced with immunoSEQ multiplex PCR; TCRdb's copy has only in-frame clones and lacks some. Of 150,000 to 160,000 clones listed, over 90% are singletons. In this sample, this clone turned up a few times. The chain is built from TRBV14 and TRBJ1-2; no reliable D call. This clonotype was obtained from a man between 50 and 59 years old in good health. Sequencing was done on a sample of blood. CDR3 in amino acids: CASSQGRVANYGYTF. The CDR3 nucleotides read TGTGCCAGCAGCCAAGGGAGGGTCGCTAACTATGGCTACACCTTC.